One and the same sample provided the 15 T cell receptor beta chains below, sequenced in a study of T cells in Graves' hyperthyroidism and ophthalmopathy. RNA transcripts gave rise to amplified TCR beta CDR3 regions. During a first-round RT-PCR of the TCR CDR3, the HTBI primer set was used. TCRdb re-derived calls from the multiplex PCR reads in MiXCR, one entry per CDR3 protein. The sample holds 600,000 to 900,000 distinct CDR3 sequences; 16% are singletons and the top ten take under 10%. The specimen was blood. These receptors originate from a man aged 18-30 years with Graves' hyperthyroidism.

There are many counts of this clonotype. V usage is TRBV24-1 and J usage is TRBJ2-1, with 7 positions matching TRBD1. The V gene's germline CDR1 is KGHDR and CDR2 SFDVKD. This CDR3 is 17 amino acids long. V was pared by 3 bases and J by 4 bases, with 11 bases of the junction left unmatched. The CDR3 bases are TGTGCCACCAGTGATCCATCCGGGGACAGCCTATACAATGAGCAGTTCTTC. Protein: CATSDPSGDSLYNEQFF.

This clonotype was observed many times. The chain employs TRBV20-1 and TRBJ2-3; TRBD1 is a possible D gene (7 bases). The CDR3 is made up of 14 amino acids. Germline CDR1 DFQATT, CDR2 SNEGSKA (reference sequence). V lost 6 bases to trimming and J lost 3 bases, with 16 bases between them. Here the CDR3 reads CSAPSRGRTDTQYF. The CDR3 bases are TGCAGTGCACCCTCCAGGGGGAGGACAGATACGCAGTATTTT.

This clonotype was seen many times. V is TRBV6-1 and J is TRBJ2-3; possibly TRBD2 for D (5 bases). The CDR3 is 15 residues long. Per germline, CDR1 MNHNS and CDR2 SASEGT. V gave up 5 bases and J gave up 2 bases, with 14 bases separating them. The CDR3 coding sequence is TGTGCCAGCAGTATCGGACTCGGCATCACAGATACGCAGTATTTT. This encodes CASSIGLGITDTQYF.

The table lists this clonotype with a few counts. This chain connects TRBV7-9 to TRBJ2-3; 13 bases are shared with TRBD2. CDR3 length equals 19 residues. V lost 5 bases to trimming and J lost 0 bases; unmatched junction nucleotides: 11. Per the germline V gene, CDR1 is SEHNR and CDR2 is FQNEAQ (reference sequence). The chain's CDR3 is CASSRTSGSYTFSTDTQYF. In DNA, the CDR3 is TGTGCCAGCAGCCGGACTAGCGGGAGCTACACCTTCAGCACAGATACGCAGTATTTT.

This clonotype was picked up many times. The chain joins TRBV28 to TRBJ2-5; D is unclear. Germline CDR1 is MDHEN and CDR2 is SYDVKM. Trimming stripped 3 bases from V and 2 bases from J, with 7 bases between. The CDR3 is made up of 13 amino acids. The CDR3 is CASSFTVQETQYF. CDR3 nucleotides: TGTGCCAGCAGTTTTACAGTTCAAGAGACCCAGTACTTC. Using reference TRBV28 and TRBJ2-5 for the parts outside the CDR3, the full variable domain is DVKVTQSSRYLVKRTGEKVFLECVQDMDHENMFWYRQDPGLGLRLIYFSYDVKMKEKGDIPEGYSVSREKKERFSLILESASTNQTSMYLCASSFTVQETQYFGPGTRLLVL.

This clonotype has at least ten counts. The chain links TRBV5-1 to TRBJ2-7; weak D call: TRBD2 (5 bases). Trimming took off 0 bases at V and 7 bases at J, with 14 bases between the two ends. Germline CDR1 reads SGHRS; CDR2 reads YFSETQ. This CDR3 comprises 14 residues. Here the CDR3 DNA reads TGCGCCAGCAGCTTGGAACTAGTCTCGACGGAGCAGTACTTC. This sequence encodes CASSLELVSTEQYF. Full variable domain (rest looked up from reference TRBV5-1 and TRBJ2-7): KAGVTQTPRYLIKTRGQQVTLSCSPISGHRSVSWYQQTPGQGLQFLFEYFSETQRNKGNFPGRFSGRQFSNSRSEMNVSTLELGDSALYLCASSLELVSTEQYFGPGTRLTVT.

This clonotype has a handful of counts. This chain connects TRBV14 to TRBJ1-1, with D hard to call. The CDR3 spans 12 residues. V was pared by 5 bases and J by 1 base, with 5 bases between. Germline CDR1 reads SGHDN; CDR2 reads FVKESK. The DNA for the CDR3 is TGTGCCAGCAGCGGTTGGAACACTGAAGCTTTCTTT. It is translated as CASSGWNTEAFF. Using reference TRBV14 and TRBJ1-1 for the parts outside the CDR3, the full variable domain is EAGVTQFPSHSVIEKGQTVTLRCDPISGHDNLYWYRRVMGKEIKFLLHFVKESKQDESGMPNNRFLAERTGGTYSTLKVQPAELEDSGVYFCASSGWNTEAFFGQGTRLTVV.

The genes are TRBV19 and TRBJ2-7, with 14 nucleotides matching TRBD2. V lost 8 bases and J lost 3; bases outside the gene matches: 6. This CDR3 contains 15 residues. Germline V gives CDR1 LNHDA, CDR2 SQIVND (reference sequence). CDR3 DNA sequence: TGTGCCAGTGCCCCCGGGACTAGCGGGAGCTACGAGCAGTACTTC. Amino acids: CASAPGTSGSYEQYF.

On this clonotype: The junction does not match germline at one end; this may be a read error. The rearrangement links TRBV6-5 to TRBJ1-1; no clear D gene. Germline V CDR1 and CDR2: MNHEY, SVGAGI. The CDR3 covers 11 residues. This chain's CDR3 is CASSLQWQAFF. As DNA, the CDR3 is TGTGCCAGTAGTTTACAGTGGCAAGCTTTCTTT.

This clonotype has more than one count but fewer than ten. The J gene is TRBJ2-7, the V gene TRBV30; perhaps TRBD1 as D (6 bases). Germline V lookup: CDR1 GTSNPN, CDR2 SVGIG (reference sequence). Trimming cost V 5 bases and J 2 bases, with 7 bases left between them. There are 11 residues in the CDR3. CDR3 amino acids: CAWAGAYEQYF. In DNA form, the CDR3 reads TGTGCCTGGGCAGGGGCCTACGAGCAGTACTTC.

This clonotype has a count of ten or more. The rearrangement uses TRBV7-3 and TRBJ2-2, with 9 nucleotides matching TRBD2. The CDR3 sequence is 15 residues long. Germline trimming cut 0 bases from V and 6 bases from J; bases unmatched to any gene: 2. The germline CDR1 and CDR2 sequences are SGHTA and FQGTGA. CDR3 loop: CASSLTSGRPGELFF. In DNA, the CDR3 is TGTGCCAGCAGCTTAACTAGCGGGAGACCCGGGGAGCTGTTTTTT.

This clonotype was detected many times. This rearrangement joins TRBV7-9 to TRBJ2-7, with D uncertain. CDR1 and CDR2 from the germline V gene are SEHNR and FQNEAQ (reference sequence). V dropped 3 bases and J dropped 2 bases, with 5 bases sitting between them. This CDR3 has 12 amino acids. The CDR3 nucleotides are TGTGCCAGCAGCTTCGACCCCTACGAGCAGTACTTC. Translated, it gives CASSFDPYEQYF.

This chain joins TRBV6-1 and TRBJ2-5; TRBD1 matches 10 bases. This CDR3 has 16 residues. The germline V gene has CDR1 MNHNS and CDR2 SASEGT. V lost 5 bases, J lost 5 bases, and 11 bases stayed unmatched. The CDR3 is CASSRDRGSRVETQYF. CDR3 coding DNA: TGTGCCAGCAGTAGGGACAGGGGCAGTAGGGTGGAGACCCAGTACTTC.

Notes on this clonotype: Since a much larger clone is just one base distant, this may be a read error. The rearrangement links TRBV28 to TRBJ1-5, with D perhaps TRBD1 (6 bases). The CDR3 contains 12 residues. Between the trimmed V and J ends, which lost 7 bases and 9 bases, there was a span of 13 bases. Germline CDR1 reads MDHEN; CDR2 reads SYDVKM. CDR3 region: CASNDTGMPQHF. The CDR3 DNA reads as TGTGCCAGCAACGACACAGGGATGCCCCAGCATTTT.

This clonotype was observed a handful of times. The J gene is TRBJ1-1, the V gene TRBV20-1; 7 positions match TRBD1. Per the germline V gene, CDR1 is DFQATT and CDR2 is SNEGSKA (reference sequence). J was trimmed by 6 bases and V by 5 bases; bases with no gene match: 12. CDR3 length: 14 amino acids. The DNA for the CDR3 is TGCAGTGCTCACCACCAAGACAGGGAGCCTGAAGCTTTCTTT. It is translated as CSAHHQDREPEAFF.